This record covers a single TCR beta chain. What it binds is not known. How the authors handled the data: Junction-only sequences without quality scores came from ImmunoSEQ, so filtering differed. Only in-frame clones appear in the TCRdb table, and some are missing; sequencing was by immunoSEQ multiplex PCR. Clone size and V and J calls were adopted from that table, with D and trimming inferred from the DNA. The sample has about 2.4 million clones, 93% seen once. The source of the sample is a study of shared clonotypes between healthy human individuals. Donors had no recently reported acute infections or vaccinations and were HIV-negative. The CDR3 consists of 13 residues. The V gene's germline CDR1 is MDHEN and CDR2 SYDVKM. V shed 7 bases and J shed 6 bases, with 12 bases lying between them. Study findings and constraints: In a handful of donors, about 5% of naive CD4 clonotypes appeared in common. Naive subsets generally had larger estimated richness than memory subsets.

Sequencing input: naive CD4+ T cells from PBMCs. This sample's subset: CD45RA+ positively selected. This sequence was found in a man in his late teens or twenties in good health. Some clones in this sample may be carry-over from other donors' samples. This chain uses TRBV28 with TRBJ2-2; tentative D call: TRBD1 (5 bases). CDR3 sequence: CASTRQGSGELFF. In nucleotides, the CDR3 is TGTGCCAGCACTAGGCAGGGATCCGGGGAGCTGTTTTTT.